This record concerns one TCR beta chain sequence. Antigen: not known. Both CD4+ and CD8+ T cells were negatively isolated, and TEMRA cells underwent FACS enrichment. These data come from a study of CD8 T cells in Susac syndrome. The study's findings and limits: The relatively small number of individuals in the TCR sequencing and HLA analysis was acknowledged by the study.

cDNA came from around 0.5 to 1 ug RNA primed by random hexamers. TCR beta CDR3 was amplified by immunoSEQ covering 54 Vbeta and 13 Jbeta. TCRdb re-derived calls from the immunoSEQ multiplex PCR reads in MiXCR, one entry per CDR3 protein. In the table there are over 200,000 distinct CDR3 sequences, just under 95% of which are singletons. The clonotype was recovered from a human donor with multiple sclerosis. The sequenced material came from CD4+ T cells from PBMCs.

In DNA, the CDR3 is TGTGCCAGCAGCCATTTCGACAGGAGCTCGTATTCACCCCTCCACTTT. Its translation is CASSHFDRSSYSPLHF. V and J are TRBV3-1 and TRBJ1-6; perhaps TRBD1 as D (6 bases). The V end was cut by 3 bases, the J end by 8 bases, with 17 bases between. CDR1 LGHDT and CDR2 YNNKEL come from the germline V gene (reference sequence). CDR3 length: 16 amino acids.